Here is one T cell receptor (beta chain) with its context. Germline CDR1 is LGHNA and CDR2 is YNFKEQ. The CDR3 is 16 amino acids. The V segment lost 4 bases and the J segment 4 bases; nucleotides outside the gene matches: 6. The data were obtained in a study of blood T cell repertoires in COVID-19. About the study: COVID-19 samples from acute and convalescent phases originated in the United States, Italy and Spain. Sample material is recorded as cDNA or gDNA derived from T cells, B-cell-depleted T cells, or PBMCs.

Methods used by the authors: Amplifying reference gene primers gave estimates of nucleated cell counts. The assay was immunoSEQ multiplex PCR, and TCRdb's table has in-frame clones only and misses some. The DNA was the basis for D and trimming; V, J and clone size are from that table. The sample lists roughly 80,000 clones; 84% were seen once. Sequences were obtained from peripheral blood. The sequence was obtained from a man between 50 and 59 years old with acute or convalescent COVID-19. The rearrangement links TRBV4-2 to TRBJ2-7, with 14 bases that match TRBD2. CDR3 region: CASSPRLAGGTYEQYF. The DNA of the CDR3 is TGTGCCAGCAGCCCCAGACTAGCGGGGGGGACTTACGAGCAGTACTTC.